These T cell receptor beta chains were read from a single sample in a study of blood T cell repertoires in COVID-19. Repertoires were generated with immunoSEQ multiplex PCR, while TCRdb's copy carries only in-frame clones and drops some. This sample carries some 230,000 clones, about four fifths of them seen once, and the ten largest clones take 3%. Sequencing was done on a sample of peripheral blood. These receptors came from a woman under 40 who had recovered from COVID-19. Each CDR3 is given with its conserved first and last residue. D genes are given only for firm matches. Expanded clones get a size class; other rows say once, few or many, or leave the size out.

v_gene	abundance	d_gene	j_gene	CDR3aa	CDR3nt
TRBV11-2	once	NA	TRBJ1-3	CASSSWAGGRSGNTIYF	TGTGCCAGCAGCTCGTGGGCAGGTGGCCGATCTGGAAACACCATATATTTT
TRBV6-6	NA	TRBD2	TRBJ2-7	CASIPGGGYEQYF	TGTGCCAGTATCCCGGGGGGGGGATACGAGCAGTACTTC
TRBV29-1	NA	NA	TRBJ2-1	CSVESGQGGNEQFF	TGCAGCGTTGAATCCGGACAAGGGGGCAATGAGCAGTTCTTC
TRBV5-1	once	NA	TRBJ1-2	CASSEGGPPYGYTF	TGCGCCAGCAGCGAGGGGGGGCCGCCCTATGGCTACACCTTC
TRBV11-2	NA	NA	TRBJ2-7	CASSLASPVSYEQYF	TGTGCCAGCAGCTTAGCCTCGCCGGTCTCCTACGAGCAGTACTTC
TRBV28	NA	TRBD1	TRBJ2-7	CASRGQGGSTYEQYF	TGTGCCAGCAGGGGACAGGGAGGAAGTACCTACGAGCAGTACTTC
TRBV2	NA	NA	TRBJ2-7	CASTDSSYEQYF	TGTGCCAGCACTGATAGCTCCTACGAGCAGTACTTC
TRBV30	NA	TRBD2	TRBJ2-7	CAWSVTSGPYEQYF	TGTGCCTGGAGTGTGACTAGCGGACCTTACGAGCAGTACTTC
TRBV29-1	many	NA	TRBJ1-2	CSVAGSGYGYTF	TGCAGCGTTGCGGGATCTGGCTATGGCTACACCTTC
TRBV19	NA	NA	TRBJ2-2	CASSATTTNTGELFF	TGTGCCAGTAGCGCTACTACGACGAACACCGGGGAGCTGTTTTTT
TRBV28	once	TRBD1	TRBJ1-2	CASSFLRYGTGSYGYTF	TGTGCCAGCAGTTTCTTACGCTATGGGACAGGTAGCTATGGCTACACCTTC
TRBV13	NA	NA	TRBJ2-1	CASSIGLRSSYNEQFF	TGTGCCAGCAGCATAGGACTAAGAAGCTCCTACAATGAGCAGTTCTTC
TRBV30	NA	TRBD1	TRBJ1-4	CAWSVSQTGTEKLFF	TGTGCCTGGAGTGTCTCCCAGACAGGGACTGAAAAACTGTTTTTT
TRBV7-2	NA	TRBD1	TRBJ1-4	CASSFQTGDEKLFF	TGTGCCAGCAGCTTCCAGACAGGGGACGAAAAACTGTTTTTT
TRBV7-9	NA	NA	TRBJ2-1	CASSYQAGHNEQFF	TGTGCCAGCAGCTACCAGGCGGGGCACAATGAGCAGTTCTTC
TRBV10-3	NA	TRBD1	TRBJ1-1	CAISEPDRGPEAFF	TGTGCCATCAGTGAGCCAGACAGGGGTCCTGAAGCTTTCTTT
TRBV5-4	NA	TRBD1	TRBJ2-3	CASKEGGEADTQYF	TGTGCCAGCAAGGAAGGGGGCGAGGCAGATACGCAGTATTTT
TRBV11-2	once	TRBD2	TRBJ2-1	CASSRQAGGPGEQFF	TGTGCCAGCAGCCGTCAAGCGGGAGGGCCCGGTGAGCAGTTCTTC
TRBV7-6	NA	NA	TRBJ2-5	CASTLSLRQDPQETQYF	TGTGCCAGCACCCTTTCACTTCGACAGGATCCACAAGAGACCCAGTACTTC
TRBV6-5	NA	NA	TRBJ2-3	CASSYQGFGDTQYF	TGTGCCAGCAGTTACCAGGGATTTGGCGATACGCAGTATTTT
TRBV9	NA	TRBD2	TRBJ2-7	CASSVAKGGSYEQYF	TGTGCCAGCAGCGTAGCTAAGGGAGGGTCCTACGAGCAGTACTTC
TRBV14	NA	TRBD2	TRBJ2-1	CASSQGTSGSPRRLYNEQFF	TGTGCCAGCAGCCAGGGGACTAGCGGGAGTCCCCGTCGCCTATACAATGAGCAGTTCTTC
TRBV5-1	NA	TRBD2	TRBJ2-1	CASTFNPREGEQFF	TGCGCCAGCACCTTTAACCCACGGGAGGGTGAGCAGTTCTTC
TRBV29-1	NA	TRBD2	TRBJ2-3	CSVPGLGTDTQYF	TGCAGCGTGCCCGGACTAGGCACAGATACGCAGTATTTT
TRBV6-6	NA	TRBD1	TRBJ1-2	CASSWGQGAYGYTF	TGTGCCAGCAGTTGGGGACAGGGGGCATATGGCTACACCTTC
TRBV27	NA	NA	TRBJ2-5	CASSRDLKGTQYF	TGTGCCAGCAGCCGGGACTTAAAAGGGACCCAGTACTTC
TRBV7-2	once	NA	TRBJ2-1	CASARTFQPVPNEQFF	TGTGCCAGCGCTCGGACTTTTCAACCTGTACCGAATGAGCAGTTCTTC
TRBV7-3	NA	NA	TRBJ2-1	CASSSPQGNEQFF	TGTGCCAGCAGCTCCCCTCAGGGGAATGAGCAGTTCTTC
TRBV15	NA	NA	TRBJ2-7	CATSRPDSSYEQYF	TGTGCCACCAGCAGACCGGACAGTTCCTACGAGCAGTACTTC
TRBV11-2	many	TRBD2	TRBJ2-1	CASSQLPGLAAYNEQFF	TGTGCCAGCAGCCAACTACCGGGACTAGCGGCTTACAATGAGCAGTTCTTC
TRBV7-3	NA	NA	TRBJ1-2	CASSLSSGRDYGYTF	TGTGCCAGCAGCTTATCTTCAGGCCGCGACTATGGCTACACCTTC
TRBV12-3/TRBV12-4	NA	TRBD2	TRBJ2-7	CASSASGPYEQYF	TGTGCCAGCTCCGCTAGCGGGCCGTACGAGCAGTACTTC
TRBV7-9	once	NA	TRBJ2-7	CASSVSGHSYEQYF	TGTGCCAGCAGCGTTAGCGGACACTCCTACGAGCAGTACTTC
TRBV6-5	NA	TRBD2	TRBJ2-5	CASSSRTGRETQYF	TGTGCCAGCAGTTCCAGGACCGGGAGGGAGACCCAGTACTTC
TRBV3-1/TRBV3-2	NA	NA	TRBJ1-1	CASSSWESNTEAFF	TGTGCCAGCAGCTCCTGGGAGTCTAACACTGAAGCTTTCTTT
TRBV7-2	NA	NA	TRBJ2-1	CASSFSGSYNEQFF	TGTGCCAGCAGCTTTTCAGGGTCCTACAATGAGCAGTTCTTC
TRBV5-1	once	TRBD1	TRBJ2-2	CASSLWTGGTGELFF	TGCGCCAGCAGCCTTTGGACAGGGGGTACCGGGGAGCTGTTTTTT
TRBV5-1	NA	TRBD1	TRBJ2-3	CASSPGTGTDTQYF	TGCGCCAGCAGCCCAGGGACAGGTACAGATACGCAGTATTTT
TRBV30	NA	NA	TRBJ1-5	CAWSPINQPQHF	TGTGCCTGGAGCCCTATAAATCAGCCCCAGCATTTT
TRBV15	NA	TRBD2	TRBJ2-7	CATSRDASGSYEQYF	TGTGCCACCAGCAGAGATGCCAGCGGGAGCTACGAGCAGTACTTC
TRBV6-6	few	NA	TRBJ1-5	CASRQGDQPQHF	TGTGCCAGCAGGCAGGGCGATCAGCCCCAGCATTTT
TRBV5-1	NA	TRBD2	TRBJ2-1	CASSPAAGAKDEQFF	TGCGCCAGCAGCCCTGCAGCGGGGGCGAAGGATGAGCAGTTCTTC
TRBV4-2	NA	NA	TRBJ2-7	CASSQDYVPYEQYF	TGTGCCAGCAGCCAAGATTATGTTCCCTACGAGCAGTACTTC
TRBV7-9	few	TRBD2	TRBJ2-7	CASSSLISSGSSYEQYF	TGTGCCAGCAGCTCCCTCATTTCTAGCGGGAGTTCCTACGAGCAGTACTTC
TRBV2	NA	NA	TRBJ2-7	CASKPNSPSLYEQYF	TGTGCCAGCAAGCCTAACAGCCCGTCCCTCTACGAGCAGTACTTC
TRBV27	once	TRBD2	TRBJ2-3	CASRPSSGDYTDTQYF	TGTGCCAGCAGACCCAGTAGCGGGGACTACACAGATACGCAGTATTTT
TRBV20-1	NA	NA	TRBJ1-5	CSASKGLRQPQHF	TGCAGTGCTAGTAAGGGACTAAGGCAGCCCCAGCATTTT
TRBV11-2	NA	TRBD2	TRBJ2-7	CASSLGTSGTYEQYF	TGTGCCAGCAGCTTAGGGACTAGCGGTACCTACGAGCAGTACTTC
TRBV10-2	NA	NA	TRBJ2-7	CASRPKPDRRTKQYF	TGCGCCAGCAGACCGAAACCGGACAGAAGGACCAAGCAGTACTTC
TRBV6-5	NA	NA	TRBJ2-5	CASSYSSGVEETQYF	TGTGCCAGCAGTTACTCCTCAGGGGTAGAGGAGACCCAGTACTTC
TRBV28	NA	NA	TRBJ1-2	CASRLPTGNYGYTF	TGTGCCAGCAGGTTGCCTACAGGGAACTATGGCTACACCTTC
TRBV2	NA	TRBD1	TRBJ1-4	CASCLRQGTNEKLFF	TGTGCCAGCTGTTTACGACAGGGAACTAATGAAAAACTGTTTTTT
TRBV7-9	NA	NA	TRBJ1-6	CASSRLFGGAHSPLHF	TGTGCCAGCAGCCGCCTATTCGGGGGGGCTCATTCACCCCTCCACTTT
TRBV5-6	NA	NA	TRBJ2-3	CASSPPAGGRVGTDTQYF	TGTGCCAGCAGCCCGCCGGCAGGTGGCAGGGTGGGCACAGATACGCAGTATTTT
TRBV9	NA	NA	TRBJ2-5	CASSRSPLETETQYF	TGTGCCAGCAGCCGTTCCCCTCTAGAGACAGAGACCCAGTACTTC
TRBV19	NA	TRBD1	TRBJ1-1	CASSRDRMNTEAFF	TGTGCCAGCAGTAGGGACAGAATGAACACTGAAGCTTTCTTT